This T cell receptor beta chain is drawn from a study of blood T cell repertoires in COVID-19. Germline assignment: CDR1 MDHEN and CDR2 SYDVKM. The CDR3 is 14 amino acids. The junction had 8 bases not matched to a gene; V was cut back by 5 bases and J by 8 bases. Authors' data handling: Amplification from reference gene primers served as the basis for estimated nucleated cell counts. Here immunoSEQ multiplex PCR was the method, and the copy in TCRdb shows in-frame clones only, minus some. V, J and clone size are those of that table, while D and trimming were read from the DNA. The sample records 150,000 to 200,000 clones, roughly 80% being singletons.

This receptor was obtained from a man aged 30-40 years with active or convalescent COVID-19. This chain uses TRBV28 with TRBJ1-4; 7 bases are shared with TRBD1. Sequencing used peripheral blood. The CDR3 spells CASSRARGQEKLFF. CDR3 nucleotides: TGTGCCAGCAGTCGAGCGAGGGGGCAGGAAAAACTGTTTTTT.